A single sample is the source of the 16 T cell receptor beta chains below, sequenced in a study of STAT3 mutations in large granular lymphocyte leukemia. General study points: At least one immunodominant TCR beta clonotype appeared in every T-cell large granular lymphocyte leukemia patient.

Profiling relied on immunoSEQ multiplex PCR, and the TCRdb table lists in-frame clones only, not all of them. The sample comprises tens of thousands of clones, 85% to 95% of which are singletons, and 6% to 6.5% rests with the top ten. For these TCRs, the target antigens are not known. Sequencing was done on a sample of peripheral blood mononuclear cells. These receptors were obtained from a man between 35 and 55 years old with T-cell large granular lymphocyte leukemia. Some clones in this sample may be carry-over from other donors' samples.

The CDR3 loop is CASSQDWGRTYNSPLHF. Written as DNA, the CDR3 is TGTGCCAGCAGCCAAGACTGGGGGAGGACCTATAATTCACCCCTCCACTTT. The chain employs TRBV4-2 and TRBJ1-6, with D tentatively TRBD1 (5 bases). Germline loops: CDR1 LGHNA, CDR2 YNFKEQ. Trimming left V 0 bases short and J 2 bases short, with 11 bases between. This CDR3 is built from 17 residues.

The CDR3 is CASSPSLGDYEQYF. In DNA, the CDR3 is TGTGCCAGCTCACCGAGCCTGGGGGATTACGAGCAGTACTTC. The V call is TRBV18, the J call TRBJ2-7; D is tentatively TRBD1 or TRBD2 (5 bases each). Trimming cost V 3 bases and J 4 bases, with 13 bases left between them. The CDR3 is 14 amino acids. CDR1 KGHSH and CDR2 LQKENI come from the germline V gene.

The rearrangement uses TRBV4-3 and TRBJ2-1, with TRBD2 identical over 7 bases. The CDR3 has 15 amino acids. V lost 1 base to trimming and J lost 3 bases; unmatched junction nucleotides: 3. The germline V gene has CDR1 LGHNA and CDR2 YSLEER. The CDR3 reads CASSQGTSGYNEQFF. The CDR3 bases are TGCGCCAGCAGCCAAGGGACTAGTGGCTACAATGAGCAGTTCTTC.

The J gene is TRBJ2-7, the V gene TRBV10-3; D is tentatively TRBD1 or TRBD2 (5 bases each). V was cut by 2 bases and J by 3 bases, with 5 bases left in between. The CDR3 is made up of 12 amino acids. The germline CDR1 and CDR2 sequences are ENHRY and SYGVKD. The CDR3 region is CAISEGGYEQYF. As DNA, the CDR3 is TGTGCCATCAGTGAGGGGGGCTACGAGCAGTACTTC.

This clone was found once. The chain couples TRBV29-1 to TRBJ1-5; D unclear. Germline CDR1 reads SQVTM; CDR2 reads ANQGSEA. Deletions cut 2 bases from V and 4 bases from J, with 9 bases between. The CDR3 runs 13 residues. The CDR3 spells CSVEFQVNQPQHF. Written as DNA, the CDR3 is TGCAGCGTTGAATTTCAGGTAAATCAGCCCCAGCATTTT. The full variable domain, in which reference TRBV29-1 and TRBJ1-5 provide the parts outside the CDR3, is SAVISQKPSRDICQRGTSLTIQCQVDSQVTMMFWYRQQPGQSLTLIATANQGSEATYESGFVIDKFPISRPNLTFSTLTVSNMSPEDSSIYLCSVEFQVNQPQHFGDGTRLSIL.

V and J are TRBV13 and TRBJ1-6; 7 nucleotides align to TRBD1. V gave up 2 bases and J gave up 5 bases; unmatched junction bases: 3. The germline CDR1 and CDR2 sequences are PRHDT and FYEKMQ (reference sequence). The CDR3 is 15 residues long. CDR3 DNA: TGTGCCAGCAGCTTAAGACAGGGAAATAATTCACCCCTCCACTTT. It encodes CASSLRQGNNSPLHF.

The CDR3 reads CASRRETQYF. The CDR3 nucleotides read TGTGCCAGCAGACGGGAGACCCAGTACTTC. The chain recombines TRBV28 with TRBJ2-5; D call uncertain. Germline assignment: CDR1 MDHEN and CDR2 SYDVKM. V shed 6 bases and J shed 5 bases, with 4 bases lying between them. This CDR3 has 10 amino acids.

The CDR3 reads CASRMGQDDQPQHF. CDR3 nucleotide sequence: TGCGCCAGCAGAATGGGGCAGGATGATCAGCCCCAGCATTTT. This sequence joins TRBV5-1 and TRBJ1-5; possibly TRBD1 for D (5 bases). Germline V gene lookup returns CDR1 SGHRS and CDR2 YFSETQ. The germline V and J ends were trimmed by 5 bases and 5 bases, with 14 bases remaining between them. The CDR3 contains 14 residues.

The chain joins TRBV5-4 to TRBJ1-2; D is undetermined. Germline V gene data show CDR1 as SGHNT and CDR2 as YYREEE (reference sequence). The V gene lost 3 bases and the J gene lost 1 base, with 10 bases spanning the gap. The CDR3 is 14 residues long. This chain's CDR3 is CASSSRVDNYGYTF. CDR3 DNA: TGTGCCAGCAGCTCCCGGGTGGATAACTATGGCTACACCTTC.

The rearrangement links TRBV30 to TRBJ2-1, with D perhaps matching TRBD1 or TRBD2 (5 bases each). CDR1 is GTSNPN and CDR2 is SVGIG in the germline V gene (reference sequence). V was trimmed by 5 bases and J by 5 bases, leaving 19 bases between them. CDR3 length: 15 amino acids. CDR3 DNA: TGTGCCTGGTGTCGGGACCTGGGACCAAACAATGAGCAGTTCTTC. Its translation is CAWCRDLGPNNEQFF.

This chain connects TRBV7-9 to TRBJ2-2; a possible D gene is TRBD1 (5 bases). From germline, CDR1 is SEHNR and CDR2 FQNEAQ (reference sequence). The CDR3 loop spans 14 amino acids. The ends were cut back, 5 bases at V and 2 bases at J, with 9 bases in the middle. CDR3 amino acids: CASSPDRNTGELFF. CDR3 in DNA: TGTGCCAGCAGCCCCGACAGAAACACCGGGGAGCTGTTTTTT.

The rearrangement uses TRBV2 and TRBJ2-5, with TRBD2 matching over 7 bases. After removal of 8 bases from V and 0 bases from J, the junction contained 15 bases not matched to a gene. Germline V gives CDR1 SNHLY, CDR2 FYNNEI. This CDR3 region has 17 residues. CDR3 loop: CASGGGWRGAYQETQYF. CDR3 in DNA: TGTGCCAGCGGGGGGGGTTGGAGGGGAGCGTACCAAGAGACCCAGTACTTC.

The rearrangement uses TRBV18 and TRBJ2-6, with TRBD1 matching over 7 bases. This CDR3 is 18 amino acids long. CDR1 and CDR2 from the germline V gene are KGHSH and LQKENI. V dropped 3 bases and J dropped 0; count of bases not matched to a gene: 8. The CDR3 region has the DNA TGTGCCAGCTCACCCGACAGGGTCCGTGTCTCTGGGGCCAACGTCCTGACTTTC. Translated: CASSPDRVRVSGANVLTF.

The rearrangement joins TRBV28 to TRBJ2-7; a possible D gene is TRBD1 (6 bases). This CDR3 is built from 16 residues. CDR1 and CDR2 from the germline V gene are MDHEN and SYDVKM. V shed 2 bases and J shed 5 bases, with 19 bases lying between them. The CDR3 bases are TGTGCCAGCAGTTTAGCGACGGACAGTAGATCCCACGAGCAGTACTTC. It is translated as CASSLATDSRSHEQYF.

This chain links TRBV6-5 with TRBJ2-3; 10 positions agree with TRBD2. Germline trimming cut 5 bases from V and 0 bases from J; bases unmatched to any gene: 2. CDR1 MNHEY and CDR2 SVGAGI come from the germline V gene. This CDR3 has 15 amino acids. CDR3: CASSGLAVSTDTQYF. The DNA of the CDR3 is TGTGCCAGCAGTGGACTAGCGGTTAGCACAGATACGCAGTATTTT.

The chain is built from TRBV2 and TRBJ2-5, with D unresolved. CDR3 length equals 11 residues. With 5 bases removed from V and 9 bases from J, the gap between germline ends came to 10 bases. Germline V gene sequence: CDR1 SNHLY, CDR2 FYNNEI. Here the CDR3 DNA reads TGTGCCAGCAGTACACAGACGGCCCAGTACTTC. Protein: CASSTQTAQYF. The variable domain in full, completed from reference TRBV2 and TRBJ2-5, reads EPEVTQTPSHQVTQMGQEVILRCVPISNHLYFYWYRQILGQKVEFLVSFYNNEISEKSEIFDDQFSVERPDGSNFTLKIRSTKLEDSAMYFCASSTQTAQYFGPGTRLLVL.